Listed below are T cell receptor beta chains from one sample, sequenced in a study of T cells after yellow fever vaccination. TCRdb used MiXCR to reprocess the 5' RACE reads, holding one entry per CDR3 protein. The sample includes about 370,000 distinct CDR3 sequences, 11% of them seen just once. The sequencing used PBMCs, collected on the day of the first yellow fever vaccination. Every receptor here comes from a man younger than 35 who received the YFV17D yellow fever vaccine. Each CDR3 is given with its conserved first and last residue. D genes are given only for firm matches. A clone size is listed for some rows: how often the clone was seen (once, few, many), or a class if it is expanded.

.,TRBD1,TRBV6-2/TRBV6-3,TRBJ1-2,CASSYTALPGTGLYGYTF,TGTGCCAGCAGTTACACGGCGTTACCTGGGACAGGTTTATATGGCTACACCTTC
few,TRBD1,TRBV5-1,TRBJ2-7,CASSWGTGGYEQYF,TGCGCCAGCAGCTGGGGGACAGGAGGCTACGAGCAGTACTTC
.,.,TRBV20-1,TRBJ1-2,CSAATVYGYTF,TGCAGTGCTGCGACCGTCTATGGCTACACCTTC
.,TRBD1,TRBV2,TRBJ1-1,CASSGQGVGEAFF,TGTGCCAGCAGTGGGCAGGGGGTCGGTGAAGCTTTCTTT
.,.,TRBV6-1,TRBJ2-5,CASTPGVAGPETQYF,TGTGCCAGCACACCCGGGGTCGCGGGTCCAGAGACCCAGTACTTC
many,.,TRBV6-5,TRBJ2-7,CASSYVSGRYEQYF,TGTGCCAGCAGTTATGTGTCTGGGCGCTACGAGCAGTACTTC
.,TRBD1,TRBV5-1,TRBJ2-7,CASSLVGTGRTYEQYF,TGCGCCAGCAGCTTGGTTGGGACAGGGAGGACCTACGAGCAGTACTTC
.,.,TRBV29-1,TRBJ2-5,CSVEDSGQETQYF,TGCAGCGTTGAAGATAGCGGCCAAGAGACCCAGTACTTC
.,TRBD2,TRBV5-6,TRBJ2-2,CASSVLAGVGRRELFF,TGTGCCAGCAGCGTTCTAGCGGGGGTAGGGAGAAGGGAGCTGTTTTTT
few,.,TRBV5-1,TRBJ1-1,CASSLLDIGMNTEAFF,TGCGCCAGCAGCCTCCTTGACATAGGAATGAACACTGAAGCTTTCTTT
.,.,TRBV12-3/TRBV12-4,TRBJ2-3,CASSPPDRPVTDTQYF,TGTGCCAGCAGTCCCCCCGACAGGCCAGTAACAGATACGCAGTATTTT
.,.,TRBV5-1,TRBJ2-2,CASSLVVVGELYTGELFF,TGCGCCAGCAGCTTGGTTGTGGTAGGAGAACTTTACACCGGGGAGCTGTTTTTT
many,TRBD1,TRBV6-2/TRBV6-3,TRBJ2-1,CASCVGGHEQFF,TGTGCCAGCTGTGTAGGGGGCCATGAGCAGTTCTTC
few,TRBD1,TRBV6-5,TRBJ1-1,CASSWGRGRFTEAFF,TGTGCCAGCAGTTGGGGCAGGGGGCGCTTCACTGAAGCTTTCTTT
few,TRBD1,TRBV20-1,TRBJ1-2,CSASGDSYGYTF,TGCAGTGCTAGTGGGGACAGCTATGGCTACACCTTC
.,TRBD1,TRBV18,TRBJ2-7,CASSHESGQGLLYEQYF,TGTGCCAGCTCACACGAGTCGGGACAGGGGCTGCTCTACGAGCAGTACTTC
.,TRBD1,TRBV6-2/TRBV6-3,TRBJ2-2,CVSQGETGELFF,TGTGTCAGCCAGGGGGAGACCGGGGAGCTGTTTTTT
few,.,TRBV10-2,TRBJ2-2,CASKMSDTGELFF,TGCGCCAGCAAAATGTCGGACACCGGGGAGCTGTTTTTT
.,TRBD2,TRBV9,TRBJ2-1,CASSVTGTSGTRGNEQFF,TGTGCCAGCAGCGTCACCGGGACTAGCGGAACACGAGGGAATGAGCAGTTCTTC
few,.,TRBV10-3,TRBJ2-3,CAIRGPLAGPQNTQYF,TGTGCCATCAGGGGGCCCTTGGCGGGGCCCCAAAATACGCAGTATTTT
few,TRBD1,TRBV6-1,TRBJ1-2,CASREGQLGYGYTF,TGTGCCAGCAGGGAGGGACAGTTGGGCTATGGCTACACCTTC
many,.,TRBV7-2,TRBJ2-1,CASSLGGASSYNEQFF,TGTGCCAGCAGCTTAGGCGGGGCGAGCTCCTACAATGAGCAGTTCTTC
.,TRBD2,TRBV12-3/TRBV12-4,TRBJ2-1,CASSLSGTMSYNEQFF,TGTGCCAGCAGTTTATCTGGGACTATGAGCTACAATGAGCAGTTCTTC
few,.,TRBV6-1,TRBJ2-5,CASSRVQGDETQYF,TGTGCCAGCAGTAGGGTACAGGGTGACGAGACCCAGTACTTC
few,.,TRBV5-1,TRBJ1-2,CASSLGQGQNYGYTF,TGCGCCAGCAGCTTGGGTCAGGGCCAGAACTATGGCTACACCTTC
.,.,TRBV14,TRBJ2-6,CASSRATGRSWVLTF,TGTGCCAGCAGCCGAGCTACAGGCAGATCATGGGTCCTGACTTTC
few,.,TRBV11-1,TRBJ1-4,CASSVVRGHLDLNEKLFF,TGTGCCAGCAGCGTTGTTAGAGGACACTTAGACCTTAATGAAAAACTGTTTTTT
few,.,TRBV7-2,TRBJ1-3,CASSLAVGGNTIYF,TGTGCCAGCAGCTTAGCTGTGGGAGGAAACACCATATATTTT
.,TRBD1,TRBV2,TRBJ2-7,CASSPRDSPYEQYF,TGTGCCAGCAGCCCCCGGGACAGCCCCTACGAGCAGTACTTC